This T cell receptor beta chain was identified in a study of blood T cell repertoires in COVID-19. Study-level information: The United States, Italy and Spain were the sources of the acute and convalescent COVID-19 samples.

The repertoire was sequenced with immunoSEQ multiplex PCR; TCRdb's copy has only in-frame clones and lacks some. The data hold fewer than 250,000 clones, with under 85% observed a single time. Each participant's cohort was designated according to participant-reported clinical history. Recovered participants had two consecutive negative NP/OP PCR tests, healthcare professional clearance, or symptom resolution. Sequencing was done on a sample of PBMCs or T cells enriched from blood (not recorded which). The origin of this receptor is a man in his 60s who had recovered from COVID-19.

CDR3 nucleotide sequence: TGTGCCAGCAGCTTAGGAGGGGGTTTGAATGGCTACACCTTC. It translates to CASSLGGGLNGYTF. The V gene is TRBV7-2, the J gene TRBJ1-2, with D possibly TRBD1 on 6 matching bases. The CDR3 totals 14 residues. Per germline, CDR1 SGHTA and CDR2 FQGNSA. Trimming removed 1 base from V and 6 bases from J, with 12 bases in between.